This TCR beta chain was observed in a study of technical replicates of blood from a few donors. Profiling relied on immunoSEQ multiplex PCR, and the TCRdb table lists in-frame clones only, not all of them. The sample has more than 90,000 clones; 96% are singletons. J gave up 7 bases and V 7 bases, and 26 bases lay outside the gene matches. The CDR3 contains 20 residues. Germline V lookup: CDR1 MNHEY, CDR2 SMNVEV (reference sequence). The sequence came from a human donor in good health. The specimen was T cells isolated from PBMCs. This sequence joins TRBV27 and TRBJ2-1; 9 bases are shared with TRBD2. The DNA for the CDR3 is TGTGCCAGCATCTTTCCCCCCGGGCCCCACCGCGGGGGGGATCCAAATGAGCAGTTCTTC. Translated, it gives CASIFPPGPHRGGDPNEQFF.